This record covers a single TCR beta chain. These data originate in a study of TIL therapy for anti-PD-1-resistant metastatic lung cancer. For the study at large: Patients had a median age of approximately 57 years (range about 38-85). Half of patients were current or former smokers.

Trimming cost V 8 bases and J 0 bases; bases outside gene matches: 5. The germline CDR1 and CDR2 sequences are LNHDA and SQIVND (reference sequence). The CDR3 is 14 amino acids. This was the immunoSEQ v3 assay. Sequencing depth was around 2 million read pairs for survey level, 5-6 million for deep. TCRdb's table, derived via immunoSEQ multiplex PCR, lists solely in-frame clones and lacks some. Seen here are approximately 24,000 clones, approximately 77% observed once, and the top ten hold 7.4%. Time point of the sample: pre-treatment sample, taken before nivolumab and TIL therapy. Most excised metastases sampled were pleural nodules or supraclavicular lymph nodes.

This sample comprised tumor tissue, obtained at baseline. The chain recombines TRBV19 with TRBJ2-3; 7 bases are shared with TRBD1. The receptor comes from a person between 30 and 79 years old with non-small cell lung cancer. The CDR3 DNA follows: TGTGCCAGTGGCCGACAGGGAAGCACAGATACGCAGTATTTT. This sequence encodes CASGRQGSTDTQYF.